This T cell receptor (beta chain) was captured by sequencing in a study of cytomegalovirus exposure and HLA in healthy donors. The V gene's germline CDR1 is WNHNN and CDR2 SYGVQD (reference sequence). CDR3 length equals 15 residues. Trimming removed 5 bases from V and 4 bases from J; junction bases left unmatched: 10. The primer mix had 60 Vbeta and 13 Jbeta primers. Measured with immunoSEQ multiplex PCR; TCRdb has only the in-frame clones, and not every one. The table records 150,000 to 200,000 clones, 81% of them present only once. The sequence came from a man in his forties or fifties in good health and CMV-seropositive. The sample taken for sequencing was PBMCs. This chain uses TRBV10-1 with TRBJ1-2; 7 nucleotides line up with TRBD1. CDR3 sequence: CASSPGTEPFYGYTF. For the CDR3, the DNA is TGCGCCAGCAGTCCCGGGACAGAGCCCTTCTATGGCTACACCTTC.